The 19 T cell receptor beta chains below were found in one sample sequenced in a study of monozygotic twins with inflammatory bowel disease. Each CDR3 protein gets one entry in TCRdb, which reprocessed the 5' RACE reads and gives no DNA. The sample is made up of approximately 420,000 distinct CDR3 sequences, and the top ten hold 2% to 3% of it. Material for sequencing was blood. The receptors come from a human donor with ulcerative colitis or Crohn's disease, or a healthy co-twin of an affected twin (not recorded which).

The chain links TRBV7-9 to TRBJ1-1. This CDR3 spans 15 amino acids. Germline V gene sequence: CDR1 SEHNR, CDR2 FQNEAQ (reference sequence). The chain's CDR3 is CASTGPPRGNTEAFF.

The V call is TRBV5-1, the J call TRBJ2-5; TCRdb selects TRBD2, and the lack of DNA leaves this call unchecked. CDR1 and CDR2 (germline): SGHRS, YFSETQ. CDR3 size: 16 residues. CDR3: CASSLELAGGPQTQYF.

The genes are TRBV12-3 or TRBV12-4 and TRBJ2-7; TCRdb's assignment of TRBD1 cannot be checked, as there is no DNA. The CDR3 has 15 residues. The CDR3 sequence is CASSYRGDRGYEQYF.

V gene TRBV28 combines with J gene TRBJ2-7; TCRdb returns TRBD2, unconfirmable since there is no DNA. Germline CDR1 MDHEN, CDR2 SYDVKM. CDR3 length: 14 amino acids. CDR3 sequence: CASSFVALVDEQYF.

The gene calls are TRBV28 and TRBJ1-5. CDR3 size: 13 residues. Germline assignment: CDR1 MDHEN and CDR2 SYDVKM. The chain's CDR3 is CASRTLLGQPQHF. The whole variable domain, filled in from reference TRBV28 and TRBJ1-5, reads DVKVTQSSRYLVKRTGEKVFLECVQDMDHENMFWYRQDPGLGLRLIYFSYDVKMKEKGDIPEGYSVSREKKERFSLILESASTNQTSMYLCASRTLLGQPQHFGDGTRLSIL.

The chain joins TRBV12-3 or TRBV12-4 to TRBJ1-1. The CDR3 covers 14 residues. The CDR3 here is CASSFGLVDTEAFF.

V gene TRBV11-2 combines with J gene TRBJ2-3. Germline V gene sequence: CDR1 SGHAT, CDR2 FQNNGV. The CDR3 is 17 amino acids. This CDR3 reads CASSLDRVGSRTDTQYF.

The chain employs TRBV20-1 and TRBJ2-3; the TRBD1 assignment by TCRdb is unverifiable without DNA. In germline, CDR1 is DFQATT, CDR2 SNEGSKA (reference sequence). This CDR3 contains 13 residues. CDR3 residues: CSAGQGARDTQYF.

The CDR3 region is CASSRATGLVGYTF. This chain joins TRBV6-6 and TRBJ1-2; checking the TCRdb D call of TRBD1 is not possible without DNA. CDR3 length: 14 amino acids. Germline V gene sequence: CDR1 MNHNY, CDR2 SVGAGI (reference sequence).

The chain links TRBV28 to TRBJ2-2. In germline, CDR1 is MDHEN, CDR2 SYDVKM. The CDR3 loop spans 13 amino acids. The CDR3 loop reads CASSFARIGELFF.

The chain has TRBV12-3 or TRBV12-4 and TRBJ2-2; as DNA is missing, the TRBD1 call by TCRdb cannot be tested. This CDR3 has 15 amino acids. CDR3 sequence: CASSLRQGASGELFF.

The chain combines TRBV20-1 with TRBJ1-2; TCRdb calls TRBD1, which cannot be checked without DNA. CDR1 and CDR2 from the germline V gene are DFQATT and SNEGSKA (reference sequence). There are 14 residues in the CDR3. CDR3 loop: CSAYAGLVDYGYTF.

V is TRBV11-3 and J is TRBJ2-2; TCRdb's assignment of TRBD1 cannot be checked, as there is no DNA. Germline V gives CDR1 SGHNT, CDR2 YENEEA. The CDR3 has 14 amino acids. The CDR3 sequence: CASSFGGRGGELFF.

The gene calls are TRBV5-1 and TRBJ2-2; TCRdb proposes TRBD2, but this gene call is untestable without DNA. The CDR3 runs 18 residues. Germline CDR1 SGHRS, CDR2 YFSETQ. The CDR3: CASSLVPLGLRNTGELFF.

This chain connects TRBV11-1 to TRBJ2-5; TCRdb's D call of TRBD1 is untestable without DNA. CDR3 length equals 15 residues. Looked up from germline, CDR1 is SGHAT and CDR2 is FQDESV (reference sequence). CDR3 protein: CASSPGQGAEETQYF. The whole variable domain, remainder taken from reference TRBV11-1 and TRBJ2-5, is EAEVAQSPRYKITEKSQAVAFWCDPISGHATLYWYRQILGQGPELLVQFQDESVVDDSQLPKDRFSAERLKGVDSTLKIQPAELGDSAMYLCASSPGQGAEETQYFGPGTRLLVL.

The rearrangement links TRBV5-1 to TRBJ2-3; TCRdb's assignment of TRBD2 cannot be checked, as there is no DNA. This CDR3 spans 15 amino acids. Looked up from germline, CDR1 is SGHRS and CDR2 is YFSETQ. The CDR3 sequence: CASSLGLAVTDTQYF.

This chain connects TRBV5-5 to TRBJ2-7; TCRdb's D gene call, TRBD1, goes unchecked for lack of DNA. Germline V gene sequence: CDR1 SGHKS, CDR2 YYEKEE (reference sequence). The CDR3 is 14 residues long. The CDR3 protein is CASSRGQGYYEQYF. Together with reference TRBV5-5 and TRBJ2-7, the CDR3 gives the full variable domain: DAGVTQSPTHLIKTRGQQVTLRCSPISGHKSVSWYQQVLGQGPQFIFQYYEKEERGRGNFPDRFSARQFPNYSSELNVNALLLGDSALYLCASSRGQGYYEQYFGPGTRLTVT.

CDR3 amino acids: CSARALSGWTGGHSGANVLTF. The chain links TRBV20-1 to TRBJ2-6; the D call from TCRdb, TRBD1, cannot be confirmed without DNA. From germline, CDR1 is DFQATT and CDR2 SNEGSKA (reference sequence). The CDR3 loop spans 21 amino acids.

CDR3 amino acids: CASSLEGQGVGRGYTF. The chain employs TRBV5-1 and TRBJ1-2; TCRdb outputs TRBD1, but without DNA this stays unchecked. CDR1 is SGHRS, CDR2 YFSETQ, per germline. The CDR3 loop spans 16 amino acids.